Sequencing of this T cell receptor (beta chain) was carried out in a study of CD8 T cells in Susac syndrome. With random hexamers, 0.5 to 1 ug RNA was reverse transcribed. The authors amplified TCR beta CDR3 across 54 Vbeta and 13 Jbeta using immunoSEQ multiplex PCR. In TCRdb, the immunoSEQ multiplex PCR reads were re-called with MiXCR into one record per CDR3 protein. Of about 69,000 distinct CDR3 sequences listed, roughly 94% are singletons. Sequencing of TCR beta was performed on blood CD8+ and CD4+ T cells. Healthy donors were controls matched for age and sex. The CD8+ and CD4+ T cells were isolated magnetically using a negative isolation approach, whereas the TEMRA cells were enriched by FACS. The CDR3 is made up of 14 amino acids. Per germline, CDR1 SGHRS and CDR2 YFSETQ. With 7 bases clipped from V and 0 bases from J, the junction kept 4 bases outside the gene matches.

The sequence came from a human donor in good health. Sequenced sample: CD8+ T cells from PBMCs. The rearrangement joins TRBV5-1 to TRBJ2-1, with 7 bases identical to TRBD1. CDR3 sequence (DNA): TGCGCCAGCGGCCGGGACAGCTCCTACAATGAGCAGTTCTTC. It codes for CASGRDSSYNEQFF.